Below, one T cell receptor delta chain is given with its context. This clone qualifies as large (0.1 to 1%). What antigen it recognizes has not been identified. Per-nucleotide qualities are absent, and no much larger clonotype sits a single base away. The sample holds other DNA sequences that translate to the same CDR3. The CDR3 runs 21 amino acids, cysteine and phenylalanine included. Only the CDR3 DNA is retained, 63 bases long and in frame from the first base. Taken from the germline V gene, the CDR1 and CDR2 loops are TSWWSYY and QGS. At the junction V is shortened by 2 bases and J by 3 bases; bases outside the gene matches: 20. These data come from a study of Vγ9Vδ2 T cells in congenital toxoplasmosis (dated by TCRdb to the early 2020s). General notes on the study: Congenital toxoplasmosis was diagnosed using IgG, IgM and IgA serology, Western blot and an in-house interferon-gamma release assay. In this study, researchers looked at the gamma and delta chain CDR3 repertoires of sorted blood gammadelta T cells, comparing infants congenitally infected with T. gondii against uninfected infants. Repertoires were sequenced from infants at 2 months after birth and at 1 year of age. TCR sequencing was performed on 5 or 6 infected and 9 to 11 uninfected infants at 2 months and on 3 infected and 4 uninfected infants at 1 year.

cDNA was made by template-switch reverse transcription with TRGC- and TRDC-specific primers in one tube, using SuperScript II. The TRGC primer was designed so that it would bind both of the constant genes TRGC1 and TRGC2. Amplification of TRG and TRD was done with the KAPA Real-Time Library Amplification Kit, and AMPure XP beads were used for purification between steps. Index PCR with the Nextera XT Index Kit was used to attach the Illumina sequencing adapters. An Illumina MiSeq with the V2 300 kit was used to sequence the TRG and TRD amplicons, producing 150 bp paired-end reads. Concerning the study's data processing: Before any further analysis, FastQC version 0.11.8 was used to assess read quality. Reads were mapped to GenBank TRG or TRD reference genes, and MiXCR version 3.0.3 was used to assemble CDR3 sequences. Default MiXCR settings were kept, except that 3 rather than 5 consecutive nucleotides were used to assemble TRDD gene segments. N additions, CDR3 length, J segment length and clonotype sharing between samples were calculated with VDJtools version 1.2.1. CDR3 sequences that were out of frame or contained stop codons were removed from the analysis. To look for overlap, the infant repertoires were checked against previously published Vgamma9Vdelta2 repertoires from fetal, cord blood and adult blood. Clonotypes were called again by TCRdb from the public reads via CATT, and duplicate nucleotide sequences were then merged into one entry. TCRdb's processing, not the study's, gives the V and J calls here. The sample has approximately 600 delta-chain clones on record, 4.4% of them singletons. Approximately 27% of the sample is taken by the ten largest.

Paper-wide results and their limitations: In 2-month-old infants, germline-encoded fetal-type TRDV2 CDR3 sequences seemed to be more common in infected than in uninfected infants, which suggests a footprint of in utero expansion. Both infected and uninfected infants showed high prevalence of a public TRGV9 clonotype. Two months was the earliest age with enough suitable sample material for TCR repertoire analysis, so newborn repertoires were not sequenced. At 2 months, TRGV9 and TRDV2 CDR3s of infected infants appeared to carry fewer N additions than uninfected infants, especially TRDV2-TRDJ1 sequences. The repertoire differences between infected and uninfected infants were less clear at 1 year of age than at 2 months.

Mothers of both infected and uninfected infants received the same treatment, using spiramycin and/or pyrimethamine plus sulfadiazine plus folinic acid. All infants, infected and uninfected, were born by term delivery after more than 37 weeks of gestation. Approximately 900 uL of blood was processed into PBMCs by Lymphoprep gradient centrifugation, then cryopreserved in liquid nitrogen and shipped to Belgium. After thawing, the PBMCs were labeled with Zombie NIR viability dye and stained with antibodies against CD3, TCR gammadelta, Vgamma9 and Vdelta2. Sorting of CD3+ TCRgammadelta+ T cells was performed on a FACSAria III, reaching a mean purity of approximately 98%. For each sample, RNA was extracted from about 10,000 sorted gammadelta T cells with the RNeasy Micro Kit. Each infant was born to a mother who had been enrolled with a primary T. gondii infection during pregnancy. Infant peripheral blood was collected at an outpatient microbiology and virology center in Pavia, Italy.

The chain employs TRDV1 and TRDJ1; TRDD3 lines up with 11 middle nucleotides. The receptor comes from a child under 10 years old born to a mother with Toxoplasma gondii infection during pregnancy, either congenitally infected or uninfected (not recorded which). Sequenced: gamma-delta T cells from blood. This receptor has the CDR3 CALGEAPPFLKLGDIADKLIF. The DNA is TGTGCTCTTGGGGAAGCCCCACCTTTCCTCAAACTGGGGGATATAGCCGATAAACTCATCTTT.